This T cell receptor beta chain was identified during a study of blood T cell repertoires in COVID-19. Study background: The study drew acute and convalescent COVID-19 samples from the United States, Italy and Spain.

The germline CDR1 and CDR2 sequences are SEHNR and FQNEAQ (reference sequence). The CDR3 runs to 15 residues. V lost 2 bases to trimming and J lost 10 bases; unmatched junction nucleotides: 7. Original processing methods: Using reference gene primer amplification, nucleated cell counts were estimated. The method was immunoSEQ multiplex PCR; TCRdb's version includes in-frame clones alone and lacks a portion of them. D and trimming come from the DNA, and the V and J calls and clone size come from that table. There are 250,000 to 400,000 clones in the sample; approximately 90% occur only once, and 1.5% to 2% lies in the top ten.

The clonotype was recovered from a woman younger than 45 with COVID-19, enrolled during active disease. The V call is TRBV7-9, the J call TRBJ1-4, with 10 bases that match TRBD1. Source material: peripheral blood. CDR3 sequence (DNA): TGTGCCAGCAGCTTAATGGCCGGACAGGGGGGAAAACTGTTTTTT. Translated, it gives CASSLMAGQGGKLFF.